The T cell receptor beta chain under discussion was sequenced for a study of Ad26.COV2.S vaccination and SARS-CoV-2 variants. Study conclusions and caveats: It was found that vaccine and placebo recipients had similar non-spike TCR breadth. It was reported that spike-specific CD8+ and CD4+ T cell responses were substantially broad after vaccination. Spike-specific TCR breadth was greater after Ad26.COV2.S than placebo.

As concerns this clone: As yet, its antigen is unknown.

With 9 bases clipped from V and 4 bases from J, the junction kept 8 bases outside the gene matches. The CDR3 length is 13 residues. Germline assignment: CDR1 LNHDA and CDR2 SQIVND (reference sequence). Sequencing was performed with immunoSEQ multiplex PCR; in TCRdb, only in-frame clones are kept and a portion is missing. This sample yields some 180,000 clones, of which roughly nine tenths are seen a single time; around 6.3% belongs to the top ten. The sequencing used peripheral blood, collected after recovery from COVID-19. The chain is built from TRBV19 and TRBJ2-7, with 8 nucleotides matching TRBD1. The receptor's source is a human donor who had recovered from COVID-19. In DNA form, the CDR3 reads TGTGCCAGCAGGGGGACAGGAGCTTACGAGCAGTACTTC. It encodes CASRGTGAYEQYF. Filled out from reference TRBV19 and TRBJ2-7, the complete variable domain reads DGGITQSPKYLFRKEGQNVTLSCEQNLNHDAMYWYRQDPGQGLRLIYYSQIVNDFQKGDIAEGYSVSREKKESFPLTVTSAQKNPTAFYLCASRGTGAYEQYFGPGTRLTVT.